Below, one T cell receptor beta chain is given with its context. The record originates from a study of blood T cell repertoires in COVID-19. TCRdb's table, derived via immunoSEQ multiplex PCR, lists solely in-frame clones and lacks some. The sample carries approximately 130,000 clones, roughly four fifths recorded once. The CDR3 extends over 13 amino acids. Germline CDR1 and CDR2: SQVTM and ANQGSEA. V lost 4 bases to trimming and J lost 6 bases, with 15 bases between them. The sequence came from a young man who had recovered from COVID-19. The chain links TRBV29-1 to TRBJ1-2; maybe TRBD1 (5 bases). The sequencing input was PBMCs or T cells enriched from blood (not recorded which). This CDR3 is CSVGWGRLNGYTF. The CDR3 DNA sequence: TGCAGCGTTGGATGGGGGAGGCTCAATGGCTACACCTTC.